A single sample gave rise to the 24 T cell receptor beta chains below, sequenced in a study of blood T cell repertoires in COVID-19. Some clones are missing from TCRdb's copy, which holds only in-frame ones; the method was immunoSEQ multiplex PCR. The profile covers a few hundred thousand clones, with more than 75% appearing a single time and about 4.1% taken by the ten largest. Sequencing used PBMCs or T cells enriched from blood (not recorded which). Receptors originate from a man aged 30-40 years who had recovered from COVID-19.

V is TRBV7-2 and J is TRBJ2-2, with TRBD2 identical over 16 bases. V was clipped by 7 bases and J by 6 bases; unmatched bases: 8. Per the germline V gene, CDR1 is SGHTA and CDR2 is FQGNSA. The CDR3 is 17 residues long. For the CDR3, the DNA is TGTGCCAGCACCCCCCCGGGACTAGCGGGAGGGGCCGGGGAGCTGTTTTTT. Encoded protein: CASTPPGLAGGAGELFF.

V gene TRBV7-8 combines with J gene TRBJ1-3, with D unclear. Germline CDR1 reads SGHVS; CDR2 reads FQNEAQ. V lost 2 bases and J lost 7, with 9 bases in between. The CDR3 totals 13 residues. The CDR3: CASSLTNRNTIYF. The CDR3 nucleotides are TGTGCCAGCAGCTTAACGAATCGGAACACCATATATTTT.

This chain links TRBV3-1 (or the pseudogene TRBV3-2) with TRBJ2-1, with 7 bases matching TRBD1. This CDR3 is 16 amino acids long. Trimming at V came to 0 bases and at J to 6 bases, leaving 8 bases not matched to a gene. Looked up from germline, CDR1 is LGHDT and CDR2 is YNNKEL (reference sequence). CDR3 region: CASSQDSWTGTNEQFF. The CDR3 DNA sequence: TGTGCCAGCAGCCAAGATTCATGGACAGGCACCAATGAGCAGTTCTTC.

The chain recombines TRBV7-6 with TRBJ2-7; D may be TRBD2 (6 bases). Trimming removed 4 bases at V and 9 bases at J, with 16 bases between. The CDR3 runs to 13 residues. CDR1 and CDR2 (germline): SGHVS, FNYEAQ. The DNA of the CDR3 is TGTGCCAGCAGCTCAACCGGGGGATGGAGGCAGTACTTC. Protein product: CASSSTGGWRQYF.

The chain recombines TRBV11-3 with TRBJ2-1; 14 positions agree with TRBD2. The CDR3 sequence is 15 residues long. Per the germline V gene, CDR1 is SGHNT and CDR2 is YENEEA. The junction had 6 bases not matched to a gene; V was cut back by 5 bases and J by 9 bases. CDR3 sequence (DNA): TGTGCCAGCAGCCCTACAGGACTAGCGGGAGGTGAGCAGTTCTTC. Protein sequence: CASSPTGLAGGEQFF.

The rearrangement uses TRBV28 and TRBJ1-1, with 7 bases that match TRBD1. V shed 5 bases and J 6 bases; nucleotides not matched to a gene: 12. Germline assignment: CDR1 MDHEN and CDR2 SYDVKM. The CDR3 is made up of 15 amino acids. The CDR3 is CASSPRQGVMAEAFF. The DNA for the CDR3 is TGTGCCAGCAGTCCGCGACAGGGTGTGATGGCTGAAGCTTTCTTT.

The V and J genes are TRBV7-9 and TRBJ2-1; TRBD2 might be the D (5 bases). CDR1 is SEHNR, CDR2 FQNEAQ, per germline (reference sequence). Trimming stripped 1 base from V and 4 bases from J, with 14 bases between. The CDR3 contains 16 residues. The CDR3 is CASSLDLDSPYNEQFF. The CDR3 DNA reads TGTGCCAGCAGCTTAGATTTGGACTCCCCGTACAATGAGCAGTTCTTC.

The genes are TRBV18 and TRBJ2-7; the D gene is possibly TRBD2 (5 bases). This CDR3 spans 15 amino acids. The germline V and J ends were trimmed by 3 bases and 2 bases, with 14 bases remaining between them. From germline, CDR1 is KGHSH and CDR2 LQKENI. CDR3 amino acids: CASSPPVGATYEQYF. In DNA form, the CDR3 reads TGTGCCAGCTCACCCCCGGTGGGAGCAACCTACGAGCAGTACTTC.

The rearrangement uses TRBV7-6 and TRBJ2-1; D is undetermined. This CDR3 comprises 16 residues. Trimming took off 5 bases at V and 0 bases at J, with 14 bases between the two ends. Germline V CDR1 and CDR2: SGHVS, FNYEAQ. In nucleotides, the CDR3 is TGTGCCAGCAGCCCCCCTAGAGCCCTCTCCTACAATGAGCAGTTCTTC. It is translated as CASSPPRALSYNEQFF.

The V call is TRBV3-1 (or the pseudogene TRBV3-2), the J call TRBJ1-6; D remains unclear. The CDR3 loop spans 16 amino acids. CDR1 LGHDT and CDR2 YNNKEL come from the germline V gene (reference sequence). V shed 0 bases and J shed 4 bases, with 10 bases lying between them. The chain's CDR3 is CASSQDARGYNSPLHF. The CDR3 DNA is TGTGCCAGCAGCCAAGATGCCCGGGGTTATAATTCACCCCTCCACTTT.

This chain links TRBV6-2 or TRBV6-3 with TRBJ2-3; 7 bases are a match to TRBD2. J was trimmed by 9 bases and V by 3 bases; bases with no gene match: 18. This CDR3 is 17 amino acids long. CDR1 MNHEY and CDR2 SVGEGT come from the germline V gene. The CDR3 DNA reads TGTGCCAGCAGTTATTTAGGGAGGGGAGTTCCAGGGACGACGCAGTATTTT. Translating it yields CASSYLGRGVPGTTQYF.

This rearrangement joins TRBV29-1 to TRBJ1-4; unclear D gene. Germline V gene lookup returns CDR1 SQVTM and CDR2 ANQGSEA. The CDR3 loop spans 13 amino acids. V shed 4 bases and J shed 2 bases, with 8 bases lying between them. In DNA form, the CDR3 reads TGCAGCGTTGGAAGAGGGACTAATGAAAAACTGTTTTTT. Its protein product is CSVGRGTNEKLFF.

The chain is built from TRBV27 and TRBJ2-1; 11 nucleotides match TRBD2. This CDR3 spans 16 amino acids. Germline CDR1 is MNHEY and CDR2 is SMNVEV (reference sequence). V gave up 6 bases and J gave up 8 bases; unmatched junction bases: 12. CDR3: CASRLGTSGRNDEQFF. DNA of the CDR3: TGTGCCAGCAGGCTGGGGACTAGCGGTCGGAATGATGAGCAGTTCTTC.

The chain is built from TRBV3-1 (or the pseudogene TRBV3-2) and TRBJ1-2, with a tentative D call TRBD1 (5 bases). V was cut by 0 bases and J by 5 bases, with 16 bases left in between. The CDR3 extends over 16 amino acids. Germline values: CDR1 LGHDT, CDR2 YNNKEL (reference sequence). The CDR3: CASSQEDWGDGYGYTF. In DNA form, the CDR3 reads TGTGCCAGCAGCCAAGAGGATTGGGGGGATGGGTATGGCTACACCTTC.

This chain uses TRBV7-9 with TRBJ1-2; 7 bases agree with TRBD1. Losses at the gene ends were 8 bases for V and 4 bases for J; bases not matched to a gene: 13. The CDR3 has 15 amino acids. Germline CDR1 is SEHNR and CDR2 is FQNEAQ (reference sequence). The CDR3 coding sequence is TGTGCCAGCGGGGCACAGGGGTTGAGGATCTATGGCTACACCTTC. Translating it yields CASGAQGLRIYGYTF.

This CDR3 reads CASSLEGLPGNTIYF. CDR3 DNA sequence: TGTGCCAGCAGCTTAGAGGGGCTTCCTGGAAACACCATATATTTT. The chain employs TRBV11-1 and TRBJ1-3, with D tentatively TRBD1 (5 bases). The CDR3 loop spans 15 amino acids. V lost 1 base, J lost 2 bases, and 9 bases lay in between. CDR1 is SGHAT, CDR2 FQDESV, per germline (reference sequence).

The chain couples TRBV7-2 to TRBJ1-5; TRBD1 matches at 9 bases. This CDR3 comprises 17 residues. Germline V gene lookup returns CDR1 SGHTA and CDR2 FQGNSA. The trim removed 0 bases at V and 4 bases at J, leaving 7 bases unmatched. CDR3 residues: CASSLAFGTGINQPQHF. The CDR3 bases are TGTGCCAGCAGCTTAGCGTTCGGGACAGGGATAAATCAGCCCCAGCATTTT.

The chain uses TRBV5-6 and TRBJ2-7, with 9 bases fitting TRBD2. Germline loops: CDR1 SGHDT, CDR2 YYEEEE. CDR3 size: 16 residues. V shed 4 bases, J shed 3 bases, and the junction held 11 bases outside the gene matches. This chain's CDR3 is CASSPPLGGRVYEQYF. The CDR3 nucleotides are TGTGCCAGCAGCCCCCCCCTGGGCGGGAGGGTCTACGAGCAGTACTTC.

This rearrangement joins TRBV6-2 or TRBV6-3 to TRBJ2-2; 7 bases are a match to TRBD2. V lost 4 bases, J lost 3 bases, and 5 bases stayed unmatched. This CDR3 contains 15 residues. CDR1 MNHEY and CDR2 SVGEGT come from the germline V gene. The CDR3 region has the DNA TGTGCCAGCAGTTCCGGGACTACCCACACCGGGGAGCTGTTTTTT. Amino acid sequence: CASSSGTTHTGELFF.

The V and J genes are TRBV29-1 and TRBJ1-3; no clear D. The V gene's germline CDR1 is SQVTM and CDR2 ANQGSEA. Trimming left V 4 bases short and J 4 bases short, with 8 bases between. The CDR3 contains 12 residues. As DNA, the CDR3 is TGCAGCGTTGCGTATTCGGGAAACACCATATATTTT. Translated, it gives CSVAYSGNTIYF.

The gene calls are TRBV7-2 and TRBJ2-4; TRBD1 matches at 8 bases. The germline V gene has CDR1 SGHTA and CDR2 FQGNSA. The CDR3 covers 18 residues. V dropped 5 bases and J dropped 0; count of bases not matched to a gene: 12. CDR3 region: CASSRDRTYSLAKNIQYF. CDR3 nucleotide sequence: TGTGCCAGCAGCCGGGACAGGACCTACAGCCTAGCCAAAAACATTCAGTACTTC.

The V gene is TRBV6-6, the J gene TRBJ2-1; D uncertain. Looked up from germline, CDR1 is MNHNY and CDR2 is SVGAGI (reference sequence). The CDR3 spans 15 residues. V was clipped by 6 bases and J by 4 bases, with 16 bases between them. This chain's CDR3 is CASSPTSALYNEQFF. The CDR3 DNA reads as TGTGCCAGCAGCCCAACGAGTGCCCTGTACAATGAGCAGTTCTTC.

The chain carries TRBV18 and TRBJ1-4, with TRBD1 as a possible D gene (6 bases). The germline gives CDR1 KGHSH, CDR2 LQKENI. The CDR3 runs 15 residues. V lost 3 bases and J 7 bases, leaving 15 bases between the germline ends. The CDR3 DNA reads as TGTGCCAGCTCACCCCCGACCCGAGGGGGTGAAAAACTGTTTTTT. Amino acids: CASSPPTRGGEKLFF.

This chain connects TRBV7-9 to TRBJ1-4; 7 bases map to TRBD1. The ends lost 5 bases at V and 5 bases at J; junction bases unmatched: 8. In germline, CDR1 is SEHNR, CDR2 FQNEAQ (reference sequence). The CDR3 spans 15 residues. The CDR3 DNA is TGTGCCAGCAGCCCAGAGGGACAGAGAAATGAAAAACTGTTTTTT. Protein product: CASSPEGQRNEKLFF.